This T cell receptor (beta chain) stems from a study of T cell responses to AZD1222 COVID-19 vaccine. Trimming pared 8 bases from V and 6 bases from J, leaving 14 bases between. The V gene's germline CDR1 is SGHAT and CDR2 FQNNGV. The CDR3 sequence is 13 residues long. The assay was immunoSEQ multiplex PCR, and TCRdb's table has in-frame clones only and misses some. The table lists fewer than 120,000 clones, about 94% of them singletons, with 2.5% to 3% in the top ten. The clonotype comes from an adult who received the AZD1222 COVID-19 vaccine. Sequences were derived from peripheral blood, sampled 28 days after the second AZD1222 dose. The chain uses TRBV11-2 and TRBJ2-1; possibly TRBD2 for D (5 bases). Here the CDR3 DNA reads TGTGCCAGCTTCGCTGGAGAGGGCAATGAGCAGTTCTTC. Protein product: CASFAGEGNEQFF. Based on the CDR3 plus reference TRBV11-2 and TRBJ2-1, the full variable domain is EAGVAQSPRYKIIEKRQSVAFWCNPISGHATLYWYQQILGQGPKLLIQFQNNGVVDDSQLPKDRFSAERLKGVDSTLKIQPAKLEDSAVYLCASFAGEGNEQFFGPGTRLTVL.